A selection of T cell receptor beta chains follows, all from one sample in a study of T cell repertoires in cytomegalovirus infection. TCRdb re-called the reads through MiXCR, storing one row per CDR3 protein. This table holds more than 75,000 distinct CDR3 sequences, around 28% found once. The antigens of these receptors remain unknown. This specimen was CD8+ T cells from cultured PBMCs, taken from culture after CMV antigen stimulation. These receptors originate from a human donor in good health (CMV status not recorded). Some clones in this sample may be carry-over from other donors' samples. The CDR3 runs from the conserved cysteine through the conserved F or W. D genes are given only for firm matches. A row's size may be missing; if present it is once, few, many or a size class.

abundance: few
v_gene: TRBV15
d_gene: TRBD1
j_gene: TRBJ1-2
CDR3aa: CATSRRTGDVNGYTF
CDR3nt: TGTGCCACCAGCAGGCGGACAGGGGACGTCAATGGCTACACCTTC

abundance: NA
v_gene: TRBV7-2
d_gene: TRBD2
j_gene: TRBJ2-2
CDR3aa: CASSSLSGGWHTGELFF
CDR3nt: TGTGCCAGCAGCTCGCTAAGCGGGGGGTGGCACACCGGGGAGCTGTTTTTT

abundance: NA
v_gene: TRBV5-8
d_gene: NA
j_gene: TRBJ2-5
CDR3aa: CASSPAVGYF
CDR3nt: TGTGCCAGCAGTCCGGCGGTTGGGTACTTC

abundance: many
v_gene: TRBV11-2
d_gene: TRBD2
j_gene: TRBJ2-2
CDR3aa: CASSKLAGGNTGELFF
CDR3nt: TGTGCCAGCAGCAAACTAGCGGGGGGTAACACCGGGGAGCTGTTTTTT

abundance: NA
v_gene: TRBV2
d_gene: NA
j_gene: TRBJ1-1
CDR3aa: CASSAGGTEAFF
CDR3nt: TGTGCCAGCAGTGCGGGTGGAACTGAAGCTTTCTTT

abundance: many
v_gene: TRBV7-2
d_gene: TRBD2
j_gene: TRBJ2-7
CDR3aa: CASSLVAGIYEQYF
CDR3nt: TGTGCCAGCAGCTTAGTAGCGGGGATCTACGAGCAGTACTTC

abundance: few
v_gene: TRBV7-2
d_gene: TRBD2
j_gene: TRBJ2-7
CDR3aa: CASSLGPASGGFSYEQYF
CDR3nt: TGTGCCAGCAGCTTAGGGCCGGCTAGCGGGGGATTCTCCTACGAGCAGTACTTC

abundance: few
v_gene: TRBV3-1
d_gene: NA
j_gene: TRBJ1-6
CDR3aa: CASSQDPPGYNSPLHF
CDR3nt: TGTGCCAGCAGCCAAGATCCCCCGGGATATAATTCACCCCTCCACTTT

abundance: few
v_gene: TRBV7-6
d_gene: NA
j_gene: TRBJ2-7
CDR3aa: CASSAGGFYEQYF
CDR3nt: TGTGCCAGCAGCGCCGGGGGTTTCTACGAGCAGTACTTC

abundance: NA
v_gene: TRBV19
d_gene: TRBD1
j_gene: TRBJ1-1
CDR3aa: CASSIDPWTGEAFF
CDR3nt: TGTGCCAGTAGTATAGATCCATGGACAGGGGAAGCTTTCTTT

abundance: NA
v_gene: TRBV7-9
d_gene: NA
j_gene: TRBJ2-7
CDR3aa: CASSLTAGPFYEQYF
CDR3nt: TGTGCCAGCAGCTTAACGGCAGGGCCCTTCTACGAGCAGTACTTC

abundance: NA
v_gene: TRBV20-1
d_gene: NA
j_gene: TRBJ2-3
CDR3aa: CSARAGSPDTQYF
CDR3nt: TGCAGTGCTAGGGCAGGGAGTCCGGATACGCAGTATTTT

abundance: many
v_gene: TRBV13
d_gene: NA
j_gene: TRBJ2-3
CDR3aa: CASSPRDTLRDTQYF
CDR3nt: TGTGCCAGCAGCCCTAGGGACACCCTAAGGGATACGCAGTATTTT

abundance: NA
v_gene: TRBV12-3/TRBV12-4
d_gene: NA
j_gene: TRBJ2-6
CDR3aa: CASSWTGANVLTF
CDR3nt: TGTGCCAGCAGTTGGACAGGGGCCAACGTCCTGACTTTC

abundance: few
v_gene: TRBV3-1
d_gene: TRBD1
j_gene: TRBJ1-2
CDR3aa: CASSPGPGQQNPNYGYTF
CDR3nt: TGTGCCAGCAGCCCAGGACCGGGACAGCAGAACCCTAACTATGGCTACACCTTC

abundance: NA
v_gene: TRBV5-4
d_gene: NA
j_gene: TRBJ1-1
CDR3aa: CASSLETVEAFF
CDR3nt: TGTGCCAGCAGCTTAGAGACAGTTGAAGCTTTCTTT

abundance: NA
v_gene: TRBV24-1
d_gene: TRBD1
j_gene: TRBJ2-1
CDR3aa: CATSGRDRGQRNERFF
CDR3nt: TGTGCCACCAGTGGAAGGGACAGGGGGCAGAGGAATGAGCGGTTCTTC

abundance: NA
v_gene: TRBV6-6
d_gene: NA
j_gene: TRBJ2-3
CDR3aa: CASSYGGPDTQYF
CDR3nt: TGTGCCAGCAGTTACGGGGGGCCAGATACGCAGTATTTT

abundance: few
v_gene: TRBV24-1
d_gene: NA
j_gene: TRBJ1-5
CDR3aa: CATSAGTNQPQHF
CDR3nt: TGTGCCACCAGTGCGGGCACTAATCAGCCCCAGCATTTT

abundance: NA
v_gene: TRBV12-3/TRBV12-4
d_gene: TRBD2
j_gene: TRBJ2-2
CDR3aa: CASTLLAGGENTGELFF
CDR3nt: TGTGCCAGCACCCTACTAGCGGGGGGAGAGAACACCGGGGAGCTGTTTTTT

abundance: NA
v_gene: TRBV24-1
d_gene: NA
j_gene: TRBJ2-2
CDR3aa: CATSDPGHMNTGELFF
CDR3nt: TGTGCCACCAGCGATCCGGGACATATGAACACCGGGGAGCTGTTTTTT

abundance: many
v_gene: TRBV18
d_gene: TRBD1
j_gene: TRBJ1-6
CDR3aa: CASRIDRGANSPLHF
CDR3nt: TGTGCCAGCCGGATCGACAGGGGGGCTAATTCACCCCTCCACTTT

abundance: NA
v_gene: TRBV7-9
d_gene: NA
j_gene: TRBJ2-1
CDR3aa: CASSSNPHEQFF
CDR3nt: TGTGCCAGCAGCTCCAACCCGCATGAGCAGTTCTTC

abundance: NA
v_gene: TRBV11-2
d_gene: NA
j_gene: TRBJ2-7
CDR3aa: CASSLGMGGSYEQYF
CDR3nt: TGTGCCAGCAGCTTGGGAATGGGCGGCTCCTACGAGCAGTACTTC

abundance: NA
v_gene: TRBV29-1
d_gene: NA
j_gene: TRBJ1-1
CDR3aa: CSVTANTEAFF
CDR3nt: TGCAGCGTTACGGCGAACACTGAAGCTTTCTTT

abundance: few
v_gene: TRBV7-8
d_gene: TRBD2
j_gene: TRBJ2-7
CDR3aa: CASSSGTSGGGEQYF
CDR3nt: TGTGCCAGCAGCTCCGGGACTAGCGGGGGCGGCGAGCAGTACTTC

abundance: NA
v_gene: TRBV5-4
d_gene: TRBD2
j_gene: TRBJ2-1
CDR3aa: CASSLSFSGGPSSYNEQFF
CDR3nt: TGTGCCAGCAGCTTATCGTTTAGCGGGGGGCCCAGCTCCTACAATGAGCAGTTCTTC

abundance: few
v_gene: TRBV7-9
d_gene: TRBD1
j_gene: TRBJ1-2
CDR3aa: CASSLVGQGASSYGYTF
CDR3nt: TGTGCCAGCAGCTTAGTCGGACAGGGGGCGTCGAGCTATGGCTACACCTTC

abundance: many
v_gene: TRBV12-3/TRBV12-4
d_gene: TRBD1
j_gene: TRBJ1-5
CDR3aa: CASSSGTGNQPQHF
CDR3nt: TGTGCCAGCAGTTCCGGGACAGGCAATCAGCCCCAGCATTTT

abundance: NA
v_gene: TRBV12-3/TRBV12-4
d_gene: TRBD2
j_gene: TRBJ2-1
CDR3aa: CASSFPGLAAYNEQFF
CDR3nt: TGTGCCAGCAGTTTCCCCGGACTAGCGGCCTACAATGAGCAGTTCTTC

abundance: few
v_gene: TRBV2
d_gene: NA
j_gene: TRBJ1-2
CDR3aa: CASSAWTYGYTF
CDR3nt: TGTGCCAGCAGTGCCTGGACCTATGGCTACACCTTC

abundance: NA
v_gene: TRBV9
d_gene: NA
j_gene: TRBJ1-1
CDR3aa: CASSGGGAVLNTEAFF
CDR3nt: TGTGCCAGCAGCGGGGGGGGGGCGGTGCTGAACACTGAAGCTTTCTTT

abundance: few
v_gene: TRBV27
d_gene: TRBD2
j_gene: TRBJ2-1
CDR3aa: CASSFLGSGGVYNEQFF
CDR3nt: TGTGCCAGCAGTTTCCTGGGTAGCGGGGGGGTTTACAATGAGCAGTTCTTC

abundance: few
v_gene: TRBV7-9
d_gene: NA
j_gene: TRBJ2-5
CDR3aa: CASSPGTLIGETQYF
CDR3nt: TGTGCCAGCAGCCCCGGGACCCTCATTGGAGAGACCCAGTACTTC

abundance: NA
v_gene: TRBV15
d_gene: NA
j_gene: TRBJ2-3
CDR3aa: CATSRDGGITDTQYF
CDR3nt: TGTGCCACCAGCAGAGACGGGGGCATCACAGATACGCAGTATTTT

abundance: NA
v_gene: TRBV4-2
d_gene: NA
j_gene: TRBJ1-1
CDR3aa: CASSHGGNTEAFF
CDR3nt: TGTGCCAGCAGCCATGGGGGGAACACTGAAGCTTTCTTT

abundance: NA
v_gene: TRBV6-1
d_gene: TRBD2
j_gene: TRBJ2-4
CDR3aa: CASSNGGGSPKNIQYF
CDR3nt: TGTGCCAGCAGCAACGGGGGGGGATCCCCCAAAAACATTCAGTACTTC

abundance: NA
v_gene: TRBV28
d_gene: TRBD2
j_gene: TRBJ2-3
CDR3aa: CASSPDWTSGGTDTQYF
CDR3nt: TGTGCCAGCAGTCCCGACTGGACTAGCGGGGGGACAGATACGCAGTATTTT

abundance: few
v_gene: TRBV7-9
d_gene: NA
j_gene: TRBJ2-3
CDR3aa: CASSSGRDSTDTQYF
CDR3nt: TGTGCCAGCAGCTCGGGCCGGGATAGCACAGATACGCAGTATTTT

abundance: many
v_gene: TRBV4-1
d_gene: NA
j_gene: TRBJ2-5
CDR3aa: CASSQEEGRETQYF
CDR3nt: TGCGCCAGCAGCCAAGAGGAGGGCCGGGAGACCCAGTACTTC

abundance: many
v_gene: TRBV28
d_gene: TRBD1
j_gene: TRBJ2-5
CDR3aa: CASIPDRGRETQYF
CDR3nt: TGTGCCAGCATTCCTGACAGGGGGCGCGAGACCCAGTACTTC

abundance: many
v_gene: TRBV6-5
d_gene: TRBD1
j_gene: TRBJ1-1
CDR3aa: CASSYSLGQVDTEAFF
CDR3nt: TGTGCCAGCAGTTACTCGCTGGGACAGGTCGACACTGAAGCTTTCTTT

abundance: NA
v_gene: TRBV5-4
d_gene: NA
j_gene: TRBJ1-3
CDR3aa: CASSYSAGAGNTIYF
CDR3nt: TGTGCCAGCAGCTATTCGGCAGGGGCTGGAAACACCATATATTTT

abundance: NA
v_gene: TRBV19
d_gene: NA
j_gene: TRBJ1-4
CDR3aa: CASSISVGHEKLFF
CDR3nt: TGTGCCAGTAGTATTTCGGTCGGTCATGAAAAACTGTTTTTT

abundance: NA
v_gene: TRBV27
d_gene: TRBD1
j_gene: TRBJ1-2
CDR3aa: CASSPGTGGEYGYTF
CDR3nt: TGTGCCAGCAGTCCCGGGACAGGGGGCGAATATGGCTACACCTTC

abundance: NA
v_gene: TRBV20-1
d_gene: NA
j_gene: TRBJ1-3
CDR3aa: CSARSGTGLNTIYF
CDR3nt: TGCAGTGCTAGGTCAGGAACAGGGTTAAACACCATATATTTT

abundance: once
v_gene: TRBV12-3/TRBV12-4
d_gene: TRBD2
j_gene: TRBJ2-1
CDR3aa: CASRGTSGAEEGYNEQFF
CDR3nt: TGTGCCAGCAGGGGGACTAGCGGGGCCGAGGAGGGCTACAATGAGCAGTTCTTC

abundance: NA
v_gene: TRBV6-1
d_gene: NA
j_gene: TRBJ1-1
CDR3aa: CASTLPRGRLNTEAFF
CDR3nt: TGTGCCAGCACTCTACCGAGGGGCAGATTGAACACTGAAGCTTTCTTT

abundance: few
v_gene: TRBV19
d_gene: NA
j_gene: TRBJ1-1
CDR3aa: CASSSRPANTEAFF
CDR3nt: TGTGCCAGTAGTTCAAGGCCAGCGAACACTGAAGCTTTCTTT

abundance: NA
v_gene: TRBV28
d_gene: NA
j_gene: TRBJ2-7
CDR3aa: CASSLTFSSYEQYF
CDR3nt: TGTGCCAGCAGTCTGACTTTTAGCTCCTACGAGCAGTACTTC

abundance: NA
v_gene: TRBV12-3/TRBV12-4
d_gene: NA
j_gene: TRBJ1-4
CDR3aa: CASSLGINEKLFF
CDR3nt: TGTGCCAGCAGTTTAGGGATTAATGAAAAACTGTTTTTT

abundance: few
v_gene: TRBV27
d_gene: NA
j_gene: TRBJ1-3
CDR3aa: CASSLRRSGNTIYF
CDR3nt: TGTGCCAGCAGTTTAAGGAGATCTGGAAACACCATATATTTT

abundance: NA
v_gene: TRBV7-6
d_gene: NA
j_gene: TRBJ1-5
CDR3aa: CASSLWSGQPQHF
CDR3nt: TGTGCCAGCAGCTTGTGGTCGGGTCAGCCCCAGCATTTT